This T cell receptor (beta chain) was identified during a study of T-cell reconstitution after alpha-beta-depleted transplantation in children. Unique molecular identifiers tagged the TCRbeta library. TCRdb redid the calling of the PCR reads with MiXCR, one entry per CDR3 protein. The profile shows about 200,000 distinct CDR3 sequences, approximately 6% of them singletons. This clonotype appeared many times. After removal of 6 bases from V and 3 bases from J, the junction contained 4 bases not matched to a gene. From germline, CDR1 is LNHNV and CDR2 YYDKDF (reference sequence). The length of the CDR3 is 15 residues.

The J gene is TRBJ2-1, the V gene TRBV15; 11 bases map to TRBD2. Here the sequenced sample was PBMCs, taken before TCRalphabeta/CD19-depleted stem cell transplant. This receptor was obtained from a girl under two years old with combined immunodeficiency, due to receive a stem cell transplant. The CDR3 sequence: CATRLAGAGYNEQFF. The CDR3 DNA is TGTGCCACCAGACTAGCGGGGGCGGGCTACAATGAGCAGTTCTTC.